This T cell receptor (beta chain) comes out of a study of CD8 T cells in Susac syndrome. V shed 4 bases, J shed 7 bases, and the junction held 5 bases outside the gene matches. Looked up from germline, CDR1 is DFQATT and CDR2 is SNEGSKA (reference sequence). CDR3 size: 14 residues. A quantity of about 0.45 to 1 ug RNA underwent reverse transcription using random hexamers. The immunoSEQ assay covered 54 Vbeta and 13 Jbeta segments for CDR3. TCRdb called the immunoSEQ multiplex PCR reads again in MiXCR, with one record for every CDR3 protein. The sample holds 140,000 or so distinct CDR3 sequences, 90% to 96% seen once. This clonotype came up once. Its antigen remains unknown. Study conclusions and caveats: There was no clonal expansion in the CD4+ T cell repertoires of Susac syndrome. As the study acknowledged, the number of individuals in its TCR sequencing and HLA analysis was relatively small.

The chain carries TRBV20-1 and TRBJ2-7; 15 bases map to TRBD2. The receptor was derived from a human donor with Susac syndrome. The sequencing input was CD4+ T cells from PBMCs. The CDR3 bases are TGCAGTGCTATGGGACTAGCGGGAGGTGGAGAGCAGTACTTC. This codes for CSAMGLAGGGEQYF.